This T cell receptor (beta chain) derives from a study of T cells in Graves' hyperthyroidism and ophthalmopathy. As for the study in general: Peripheral blood was secured at the point of initial diagnosis, before any treatment.

Broader study findings: For ophthalmopathy, model prediction preceded onset by a median around six months.

Amplified regions were TCR beta CDR3 sequences from RNA transcripts. First-round RT-PCR of the TCR CDR3 relied on the HTBI primer set. TCRdb analysed the multiplex PCR reads with MiXCR anew, one entry per CDR3 protein. There are about 270,000 distinct CDR3 sequences in the sample; about 15% occur only once, and over 25% lies in the top ten. This clonotype was picked up many times. Its matching antigen is unknown. Sequencing was carried out using blood. This sequence originates from a woman between 45 and 65 years old with Graves' hyperthyroidism that later progressed to Graves' ophthalmopathy.

CDR3 nucleotides: TGTGCCACCTCCAGCAGGGCAAACACTGAAGCTTTCTTT. Residues: CATSSRANTEAFF. J is TRBJ1-1 and V is TRBV7-2, with a possible D match to TRBD1 (5 bases). Germline CDR1 is SGHTA and CDR2 is FQGNSA. This CDR3 comprises 13 residues. V gave up 10 bases and J gave up 2 bases, with 14 bases separating them.